This entry lists 14 T cell receptor beta chains sequenced from one sample in a study of radiation and T cells in renal cell carcinoma. The repertoire was sequenced with immunoSEQ multiplex PCR; TCRdb's copy has only in-frame clones and lacks some. The sample records some 150,000 clones, around nine tenths being singletons. The time point is: blood 4 weeks post-SBRT, at nephrectomy. Treatment indicated: 15 Gy SBRT to primary tumor, nephrectomy 4 weeks later. The source material was blood, sampled from a patient whose treatment included radiotherapy and nephrectomy. The source of these receptors is a woman in her fifties or sixties with renal cell carcinoma.

The V call is TRBV7-2, the J call TRBJ1-1; D gene ambiguous. The V end lost 1 base, the J end lost 1 base, and 10 bases lay between the germline ends. Per the germline V gene, CDR1 is SGHTA and CDR2 is FQGNSA. This CDR3 has 15 amino acids. CDR3 sequence: CASSLVKLRNTEAFF. Written as DNA, the CDR3 is TGTGCCAGCAGCTTAGTCAAGTTAAGGAACACTGAAGCTTTCTTT.

The rearrangement joins TRBV5-1 to TRBJ2-7; D unresolved. Germline V gene sequence: CDR1 SGHRS, CDR2 YFSETQ. Between the trimmed V and J ends, which lost 2 bases and 1 base, there was a span of 10 bases. The CDR3 spans 14 residues. CDR3 amino acids: CASSLPESSYEQYF. The CDR3 bases are TGCGCCAGCAGCTTACCGGAGTCGTCCTACGAGCAGTACTTC.

The chain uses TRBV27 and TRBJ2-2, with a tentative D call TRBD1 (5 bases). The V gene lost 8 bases and the J gene lost 3 bases, with 16 bases spanning the gap. Per the germline V gene, CDR1 is MNHEY and CDR2 is SMNVEV (reference sequence). There are 15 residues in the CDR3. DNA for the CDR3: TGTGCCAGCTGTAAGGGGTGGACCGACACCGGGGAGCTGTTTTTT. This encodes CASCKGWTDTGELFF.

The rearrangement uses TRBV27 and TRBJ2-1, with D perhaps TRBD1 (5 bases). Deletions cut 3 bases from V and 1 base from J, with 19 bases between. CDR3 length equals 18 residues. In germline, CDR1 is MNHEY, CDR2 SMNVEV (reference sequence). The CDR3: CASSFFPNKGASYNEQFF. CDR3 nucleotide sequence: TGTGCCAGCAGTTTTTTCCCGAACAAAGGGGCTTCCTACAATGAGCAGTTCTTC.

V and J are TRBV9 and TRBJ2-3; D remains ambiguous. The CDR3 has 14 amino acids. The germline V gene has CDR1 SGDLS and CDR2 YYNGEE. The V and J ends lost 4 bases and 6 bases respectively, with 15 bases between them. The CDR3 coding sequence is TGTGCCAGCAGCCCCAGGACCGAGACGGATACGCAGTATTTT. Translation: CASSPRTETDTQYF.

CDR3 nucleotides: TGTGCCAGCAGTTACTCACCGCGAATAGGAGAGACCCAGTACTTC. It encodes CASSYSPRIGETQYF. This chain links TRBV6-6 with TRBJ2-5; D not certain. V lost 0 bases to trimming and J lost 4 bases, with 12 bases between them. CDR1 is MNHNY and CDR2 is SVGAGI in the germline V gene (reference sequence). There are 15 residues in the CDR3.

The J gene is TRBJ2-7, the V gene TRBV10-3; 13 bases are shared with TRBD2. This CDR3 has 20 residues. In germline, CDR1 is ENHRY, CDR2 SYGVKD. V trimming: 0 bases; J trimming: 1 base; junction bases outside the gene matches: 12. CDR3 in DNA: TGTGCCATCAGTGAGTCGAAGGGGGCGGTGGGACTAGCGGGATCCTACGAGCAGTACTTC. As protein: CAISESKGAVGLAGSYEQYF.

This clone was seen a handful of times. The V and J genes are TRBV28 and TRBJ2-7; TRBD1 matches 9 bases. Per germline, CDR1 MDHEN and CDR2 SYDVKM. J gave up 3 bases and V 8 bases, and 8 bases lay outside the gene matches. There are 14 residues in the CDR3. CDR3: CASGGTGTDYEQYF. The CDR3 DNA reads as TGTGCCAGCGGCGGGACAGGGACCGACTACGAGCAGTACTTC.

Concerning this clone: The identical CDR3 is also encoded by other nucleotide sequences in the sample. This rearrangement joins TRBV9 to TRBJ1-1, with D perhaps TRBD1 (6 bases). The CDR3 is 13 amino acids. Trimming removed 4 bases from V and 5 bases from J, with 12 bases in between. Germline V gene lookup returns CDR1 SGDLS and CDR2 YYNGEE. The CDR3: CASSPRTATEAFF. CDR3 DNA: TGTGCCAGCAGCCCCCGGACAGCTACTGAAGCTTTCTTT.

V is TRBV27 and J is TRBJ1-2; D unclear. This CDR3 is 12 amino acids long. Germline lookup yields CDR1 MNHEY and CDR2 SMNVEV (reference sequence). V was shortened by 6 bases and J by 2 bases, with 7 bases between the two germline ends. The CDR3 loop is CASSGDNYGYTF. In DNA, the CDR3 is TGTGCCAGCAGCGGAGACAACTATGGCTACACCTTC.

This clone has just a few counts. The rearrangement joins TRBV19 to TRBJ1-1; D perhaps matches TRBD1 (6 bases). Germline CDR1 reads LNHDA; CDR2 reads SQIVND (reference sequence). This CDR3 has 14 residues. The V end lost 1 base, the J end lost 2 bases, and 8 bases lay between the germline ends. DNA of the CDR3: TGTGCCAGTAGTATAGCACAGGGAAACACTGAAGCTTTCTTT. Translation gives CASSIAQGNTEAFF.

The chain is built from TRBV9 and TRBJ2-1, with 12 bases that match TRBD2. This CDR3 has 19 residues. Trimming took 4 bases from V and 1 from J; bases not matched to a gene: 12. The germline V gene encodes CDR1 SGDLS and CDR2 YYNGEE. The CDR3 bases are TGTGCCAGCAGCCCGGGGACTAGCGGGCCTTCCGGATCCTACAATGAGCAGTTCTTC. It specifies CASSPGTSGPSGSYNEQFF.

The table lists this clone with a count of one. V gene TRBV6-6 combines with J gene TRBJ2-3, with unresolved D. Trimming took 2 bases from V and 5 from J, leaving 2 bases between them. This CDR3 comprises 11 residues. Germline-derived CDR1 and CDR2 are MNHNY and SVGAGI (reference sequence). The DNA of the CDR3 is TGTGCCAGCAGTTACGAAGATACGCAGTATTTT. This translates into CASSYEDTQYF.

There are a few counts of this clone. The rearrangement joins TRBV4-3 to TRBJ1-1; no definite D call. The germline V gene encodes CDR1 LGHNA and CDR2 YSLEER. Trimming pared 0 bases from V and 10 bases from J, leaving 15 bases between. The CDR3 is made up of 14 amino acids. The CDR3 loop reads CASSQDYLPGVAFF. The CDR3 DNA reads TGCGCCAGCAGCCAAGACTATTTGCCGGGCGTAGCTTTCTTT.